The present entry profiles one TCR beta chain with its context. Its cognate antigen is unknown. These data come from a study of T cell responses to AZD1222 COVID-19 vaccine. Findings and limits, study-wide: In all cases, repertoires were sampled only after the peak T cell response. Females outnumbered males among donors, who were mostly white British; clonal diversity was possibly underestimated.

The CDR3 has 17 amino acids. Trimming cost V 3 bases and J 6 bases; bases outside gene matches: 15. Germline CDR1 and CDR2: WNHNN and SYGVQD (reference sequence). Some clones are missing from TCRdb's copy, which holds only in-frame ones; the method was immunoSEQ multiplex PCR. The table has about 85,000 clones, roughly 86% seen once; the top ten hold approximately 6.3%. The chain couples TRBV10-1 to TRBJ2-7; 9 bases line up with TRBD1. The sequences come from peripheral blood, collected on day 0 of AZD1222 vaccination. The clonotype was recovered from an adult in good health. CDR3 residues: CASSEKVARDRGTEQYF. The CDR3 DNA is TGCGCCAGCAGTGAAAAAGTGGCGAGAGACAGGGGGACCGAGCAGTACTTC.